This T cell receptor beta chain derives from a study of T cells in Graves' hyperthyroidism and ophthalmopathy. On the study more broadly: Peripheral blood specimens were obtained at initial diagnosis, prior to any treatment. Study-wide results and limits: The model anticipated ophthalmopathy a median about 7 months pre-onset. The majority of expanded thyroid clonotypes above 0.001 also appeared in blood.

PBMCs stemmed from more than 7.5 ml fresh peripheral blood. On this clonotype itself: The antigen remains undetermined.

Germline V lookup: CDR1 SGHTA, CDR2 FQGTGA. The ends were cut back, 6 bases at V and 9 bases at J, with 21 bases in the middle. This CDR3 contains 14 residues. RNA transcripts yielded amplified TCR beta CDR3 regions. A set of HTBI primers served as the primers for a first-round RT-PCR of the TCR CDR3. MiXCR was run by TCRdb on the multiplex PCR reads, yielding one entry per CDR3 protein. The sample records approximately 400,000 distinct CDR3 sequences, around 15% being singletons. Sequenced input: blood. This clonotype originated in a man in his fifties with Graves' ophthalmopathy. V usage is TRBV7-3 and J usage is TRBJ2-7; the D call may be TRBD1 or TRBD2 (5 bases each). CDR3 DNA: TGTGCCAGCAGTCGCGGCGATCCGGGGCTCGGGCAGTACTTC. Its protein product is CASSRGDPGLGQYF.